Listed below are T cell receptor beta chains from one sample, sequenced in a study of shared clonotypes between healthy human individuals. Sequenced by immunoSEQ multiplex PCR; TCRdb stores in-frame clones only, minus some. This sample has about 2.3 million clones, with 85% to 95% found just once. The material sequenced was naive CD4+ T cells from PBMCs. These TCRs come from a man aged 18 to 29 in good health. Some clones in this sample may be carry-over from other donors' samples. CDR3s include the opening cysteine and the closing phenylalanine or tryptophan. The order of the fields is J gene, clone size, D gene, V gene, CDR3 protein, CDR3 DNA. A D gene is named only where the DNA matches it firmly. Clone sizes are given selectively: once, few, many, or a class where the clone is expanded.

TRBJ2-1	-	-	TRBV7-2	CASSLETYNEQFF	TGTGCCAGCAGCTTAGAGACTTACAATGAGCAGTTCTTC
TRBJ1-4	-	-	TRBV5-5	CASSPAQEKLFF	TGTGCCAGCAGCCCGGCTCAGGAAAAACTGTTTTTT
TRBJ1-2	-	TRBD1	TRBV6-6	CAEYRGLIPLDGYTF	TGTGCCGAATACAGGGGCCTTATCCCCCTGGATGGCTACACCTTC
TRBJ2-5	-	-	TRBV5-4	CASSLQQAQETQYF	TGTGCCAGCAGCTTGCAACAGGCGCAAGAGACCCAGTACTTC
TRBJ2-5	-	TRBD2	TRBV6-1	CATMVSSGQETQYF	TGTGCCACGATGGTCTCTAGCGGCCAAGAGACCCAGTACTTC
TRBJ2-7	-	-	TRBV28	CASHHEGGGKAYEQYF	TGTGCCAGCCATCACGAGGGGGGGGGCAAAGCCTACGAGCAGTACTTC
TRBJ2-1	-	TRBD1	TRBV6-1	CASSETGHEQFF	TGTGCCAGCAGTGAGACAGGGCATGAGCAGTTCTTC
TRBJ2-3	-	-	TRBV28	CASSLQGTLKTDTQYF	TGTGCCAGCAGTTTACAAGGGACTCTTAAGACAGATACGCAGTATTTT
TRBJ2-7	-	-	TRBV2	CASSPLGGRNEQYF	TGTGCCAGCAGTCCTCTCGGCGGTAGGAACGAGCAGTACTTC
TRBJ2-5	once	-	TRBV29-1	CSVGWAVVQETQYF	TGCAGCGTTGGCTGGGCGGTTGTACAAGAGACCCAGTACTTC
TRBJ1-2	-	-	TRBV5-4	CASSSRDGQSNGGYTF	TGTGCCAGCAGCTCGAGAGATGGACAAAGCAACGGCGGCTACACCTTC
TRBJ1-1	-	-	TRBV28	CATGGRERGWLAFF	TGTGCCACCGGAGGGAGAGAGAGGGGATGGTTAGCTTTCTTT
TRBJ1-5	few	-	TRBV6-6	CASSYPGDDQPQHF	TGTGCCAGCAGTTACCCCGGAGATGATCAGCCCCAGCATTTT
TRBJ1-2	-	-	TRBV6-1	CASSPQKVANYGYTF	TGTGCCAGCAGTCCCCAGAAAGTCGCTAACTATGGCTACACCTTC
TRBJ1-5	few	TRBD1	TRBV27	CASSPGQEGNQPQHF	TGTGCCAGCAGTCCGGGACAGGAGGGCAATCAGCCCCAGCATTTT
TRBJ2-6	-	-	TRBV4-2	CASSQERGIVPGANVLTF	TGTGCCAGCAGCCAAGAAAGAGGAATAGTCCCTGGGGCCAACGTCCTGACTTTC
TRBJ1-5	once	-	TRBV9	CASSVGTELQPQHF	TGTGCCAGCAGCGTAGGGACAGAACTTCAGCCCCAGCATTTT
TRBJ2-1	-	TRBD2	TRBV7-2	CASRRLAGDINEQFF	TGTGCCAGCAGGAGACTAGCGGGAGATATCAATGAGCAGTTCTTC
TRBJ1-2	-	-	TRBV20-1	CSATVKYGYTF	TGCAGTGCGACGGTTAAGTATGGCTACACCTTC
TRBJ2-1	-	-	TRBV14	CASSQGGLKQFF	TGTGCCAGCAGCCAGGGTGGACTCAAGCAGTTCTTC
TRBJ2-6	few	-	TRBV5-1	CASSLIISGANVLTF	TGCGCCAGCAGCTTGATTATCTCTGGGGCCAACGTCCTGACTTTC
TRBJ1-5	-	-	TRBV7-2	CASSLSTAQPQHF	TGTGCCAGCAGCTTAAGTACCGCTCAGCCCCAGCATTTT
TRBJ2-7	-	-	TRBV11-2	CASSLIPRPVSSYEQYF	TGTGCCAGCAGCTTAATCCCCCGACCGGTGAGCTCCTACGAGCAGTACTTC
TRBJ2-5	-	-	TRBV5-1	CASSAGSRETQYF	TGCGCCAGCAGCGCCGGGTCGAGGGAGACCCAGTACTTC
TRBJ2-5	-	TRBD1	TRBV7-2	CASSLGPSGGGETQYF	TGTGCCAGCAGCTTAGGTCCGTCAGGGGGCGGAGAGACCCAGTACTTC
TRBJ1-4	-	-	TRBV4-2	CASSQGQRMATNEKLFF	TGTGCCAGCAGCCAAGGGCAAAGGATGGCGACTAATGAAAAACTGTTTTTT
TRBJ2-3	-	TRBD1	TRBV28	CASSLGQGATDTQYF	TGTGCCAGCAGTTTGGGACAGGGGGCCACAGATACGCAGTATTTT
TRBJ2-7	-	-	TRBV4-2	CASSQEPGVALYEQYF	TGTGCCAGCAGCCAAGAACCCGGGGTAGCCCTCTACGAGCAGTACTTC
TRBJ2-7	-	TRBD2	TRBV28	CASSSGAGGPNEQYF	TGTGCCAGCAGTTCGGGAGCGGGAGGGCCCAACGAGCAGTACTTC
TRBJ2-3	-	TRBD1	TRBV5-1	CASTVRGSGDTQYF	TGCGCCAGCACGGTCAGGGGGAGTGGAGATACGCAGTATTTT
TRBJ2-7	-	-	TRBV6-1	CASSNGAGVQQYF	TGTGCCAGCAGTAATGGCGCAGGGGTCCAGCAGTACTTC